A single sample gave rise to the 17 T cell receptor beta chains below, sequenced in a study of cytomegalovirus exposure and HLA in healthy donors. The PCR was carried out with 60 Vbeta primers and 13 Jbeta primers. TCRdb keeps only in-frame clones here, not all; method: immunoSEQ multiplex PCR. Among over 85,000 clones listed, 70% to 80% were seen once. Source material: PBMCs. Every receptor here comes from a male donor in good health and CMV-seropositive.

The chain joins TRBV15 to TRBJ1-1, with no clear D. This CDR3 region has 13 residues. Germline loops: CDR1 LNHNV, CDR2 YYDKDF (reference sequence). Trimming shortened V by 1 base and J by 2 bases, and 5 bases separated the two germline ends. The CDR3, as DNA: TGTGCCACCAGCAGAGCCCTCAACACTGAAGCTTTCTTT. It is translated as CATSRALNTEAFF.

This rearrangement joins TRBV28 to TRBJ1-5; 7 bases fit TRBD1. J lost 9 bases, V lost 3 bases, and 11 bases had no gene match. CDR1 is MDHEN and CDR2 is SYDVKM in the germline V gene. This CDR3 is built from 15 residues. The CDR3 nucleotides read TGTGCCAGCAGTTTGGCGTTAGGGGGCGCGCGGCCCCAGCATTTT. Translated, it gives CASSLALGGARPQHF.

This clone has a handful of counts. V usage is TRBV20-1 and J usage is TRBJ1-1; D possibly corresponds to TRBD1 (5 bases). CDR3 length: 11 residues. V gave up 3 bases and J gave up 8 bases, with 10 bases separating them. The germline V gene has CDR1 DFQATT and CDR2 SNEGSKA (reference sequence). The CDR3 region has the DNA TGCAGTGCTAGCAGGGTCTTAGAAGCTTTCTTT. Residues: CSASRVLEAFF.

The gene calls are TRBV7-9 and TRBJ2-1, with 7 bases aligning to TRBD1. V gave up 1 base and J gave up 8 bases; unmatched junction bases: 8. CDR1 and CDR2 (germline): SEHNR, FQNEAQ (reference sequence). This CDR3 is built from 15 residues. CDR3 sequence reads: CASSLVRGGAYEQFF. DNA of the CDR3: TGTGCCAGCAGCTTAGTTCGAGGGGGCGCATATGAGCAGTTCTTC. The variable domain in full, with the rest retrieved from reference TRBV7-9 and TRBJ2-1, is DTGVSQNPRHKITKRGQNVTFRCDPISEHNRLYWYRQTLGQGPEFLTYFQNEAQLEKSRLLSDRFSAERPKGSFSTLEIQRTEQGDSAMYLCASSLVRGGAYEQFFGPGTRLTVL.

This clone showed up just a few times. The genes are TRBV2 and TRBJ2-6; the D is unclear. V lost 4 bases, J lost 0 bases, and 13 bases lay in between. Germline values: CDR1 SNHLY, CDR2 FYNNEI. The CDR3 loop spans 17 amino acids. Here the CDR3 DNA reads TGTGCCAGCAGTGTCGTTGCGCCGGGCTCTGGGGCCAACGTCCTGACTTTC. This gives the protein CASSVVAPGSGANVLTF.

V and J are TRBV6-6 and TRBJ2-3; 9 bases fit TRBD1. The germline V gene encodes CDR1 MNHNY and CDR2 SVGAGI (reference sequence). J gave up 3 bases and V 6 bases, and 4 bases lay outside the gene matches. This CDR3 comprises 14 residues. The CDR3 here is CASRLTGGTDTQYF. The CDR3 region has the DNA TGTGCCAGCAGGCTGACAGGGGGGACAGATACGCAGTATTTT.

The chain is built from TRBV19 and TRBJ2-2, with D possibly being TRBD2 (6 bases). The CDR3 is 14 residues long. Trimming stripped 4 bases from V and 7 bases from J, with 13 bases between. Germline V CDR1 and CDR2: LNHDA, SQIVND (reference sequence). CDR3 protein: CASSTPGVIGELFF. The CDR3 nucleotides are TGTGCCAGTAGTACTCCGGGAGTAATCGGGGAGCTGTTTTTT. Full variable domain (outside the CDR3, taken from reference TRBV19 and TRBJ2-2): DGGITQSPKYLFRKEGQNVTLSCEQNLNHDAMYWYRQDPGQGLRLIYYSQIVNDFQKGDIAEGYSVSREKKESFPLTVTSAQKNPTAFYLCASSTPGVIGELFFGEGSRLTVL.

Written as DNA, the CDR3 is TGTGCCAGCAGTTACCGGGGAGTGGATAATTCACCCCTCCACTTT. Residues: CASSYRGVDNSPLHF. The chain has TRBV6-5 and TRBJ1-6; D is undetermined. The germline gives CDR1 MNHEY, CDR2 SVGAGI. The CDR3 is made up of 15 amino acids. V was clipped by 2 bases and J by 5 bases, with 10 bases between them.

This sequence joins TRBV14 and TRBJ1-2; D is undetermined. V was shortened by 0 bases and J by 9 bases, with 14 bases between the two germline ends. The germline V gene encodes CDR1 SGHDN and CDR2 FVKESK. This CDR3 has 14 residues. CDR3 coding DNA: TGTGCCAGCAGCCAAGACTGGTCCGGAGGGAGCTACACCTTC. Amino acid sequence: CASSQDWSGGSYTF.

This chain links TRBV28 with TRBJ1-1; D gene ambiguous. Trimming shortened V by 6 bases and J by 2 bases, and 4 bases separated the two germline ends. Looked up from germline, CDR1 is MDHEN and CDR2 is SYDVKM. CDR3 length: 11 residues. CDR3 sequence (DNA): TGTGCCAGCAGCCCTAACACTGAAGCTTTCTTT. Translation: CASSPNTEAFF.

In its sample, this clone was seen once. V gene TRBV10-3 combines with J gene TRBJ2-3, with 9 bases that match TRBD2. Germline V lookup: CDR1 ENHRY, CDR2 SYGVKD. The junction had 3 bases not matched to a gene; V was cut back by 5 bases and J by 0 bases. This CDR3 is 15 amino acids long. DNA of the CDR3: TGTGCCATCAGTCGACTAGCGGTTAGCACAGATACGCAGTATTTT. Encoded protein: CAISRLAVSTDTQYF.

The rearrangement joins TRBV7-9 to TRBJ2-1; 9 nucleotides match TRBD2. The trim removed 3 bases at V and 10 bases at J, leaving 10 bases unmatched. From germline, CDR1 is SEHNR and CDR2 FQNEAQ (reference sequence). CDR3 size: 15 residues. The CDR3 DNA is TGTGCCAGCAGCTTCGGGCGACCTAGCGGGGTAGAGCAGTTCTTC. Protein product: CASSFGRPSGVEQFF.

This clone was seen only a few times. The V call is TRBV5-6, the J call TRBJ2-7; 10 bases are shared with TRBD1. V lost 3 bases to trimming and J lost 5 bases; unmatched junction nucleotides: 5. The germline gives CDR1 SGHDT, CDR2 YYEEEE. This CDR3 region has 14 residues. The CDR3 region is CASSWTGGINEQYF. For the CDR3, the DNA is TGTGCCAGCAGCTGGACAGGGGGAATCAACGAGCAGTACTTC.

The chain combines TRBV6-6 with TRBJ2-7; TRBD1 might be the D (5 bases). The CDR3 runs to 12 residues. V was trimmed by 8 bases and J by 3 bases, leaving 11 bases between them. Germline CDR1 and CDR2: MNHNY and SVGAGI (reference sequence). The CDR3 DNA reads TGTGCCAGCGCAAGGGGTCTCTACGAGCAGTACTTC. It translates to CASARGLYEQYF.

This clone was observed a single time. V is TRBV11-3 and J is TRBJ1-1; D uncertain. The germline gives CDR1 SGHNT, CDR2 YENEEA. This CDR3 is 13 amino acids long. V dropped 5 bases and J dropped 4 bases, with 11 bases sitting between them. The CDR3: CASSVLRGTEAFF. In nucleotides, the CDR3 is TGTGCCAGCAGCGTTCTCCGGGGCACTGAAGCTTTCTTT.

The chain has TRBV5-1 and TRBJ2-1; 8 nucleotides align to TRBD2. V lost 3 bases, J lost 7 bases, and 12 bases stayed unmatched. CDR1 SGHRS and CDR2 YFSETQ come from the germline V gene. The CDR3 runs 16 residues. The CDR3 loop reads CASSSPGLGPVNEQFF. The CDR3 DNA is TGCGCCAGCAGCTCCCCGGGACTAGGTCCAGTAAATGAGCAGTTCTTC. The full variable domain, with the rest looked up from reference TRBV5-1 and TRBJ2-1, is KAGVTQTPRYLIKTRGQQVTLSCSPISGHRSVSWYQQTPGQGLQFLFEYFSETQRNKGNFPGRFSGRQFSNSRSEMNVSTLELGDSALYLCASSSPGLGPVNEQFFGPGTRLTVL.

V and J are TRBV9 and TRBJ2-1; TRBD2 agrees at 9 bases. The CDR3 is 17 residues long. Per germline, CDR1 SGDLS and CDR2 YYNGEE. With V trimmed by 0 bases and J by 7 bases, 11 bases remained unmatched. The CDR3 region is CASSVAVGGRAGNEQFF. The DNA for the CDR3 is TGTGCCAGCAGCGTAGCTGTGGGCGGGAGGGCCGGAAATGAGCAGTTCTTC.